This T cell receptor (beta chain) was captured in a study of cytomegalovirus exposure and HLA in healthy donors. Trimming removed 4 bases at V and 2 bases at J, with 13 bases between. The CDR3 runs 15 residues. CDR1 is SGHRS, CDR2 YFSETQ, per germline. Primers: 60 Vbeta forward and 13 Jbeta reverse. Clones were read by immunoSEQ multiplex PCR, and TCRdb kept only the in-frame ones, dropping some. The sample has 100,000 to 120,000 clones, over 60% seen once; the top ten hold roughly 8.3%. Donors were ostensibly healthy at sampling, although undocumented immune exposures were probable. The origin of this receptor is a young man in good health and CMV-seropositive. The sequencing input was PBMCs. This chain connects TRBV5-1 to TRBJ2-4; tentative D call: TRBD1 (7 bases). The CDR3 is CASSGGTVPKNIQYF. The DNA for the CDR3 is TGCGCCAGCAGCGGAGGGACAGTCCCCAAAAACATTCAGTACTTC.